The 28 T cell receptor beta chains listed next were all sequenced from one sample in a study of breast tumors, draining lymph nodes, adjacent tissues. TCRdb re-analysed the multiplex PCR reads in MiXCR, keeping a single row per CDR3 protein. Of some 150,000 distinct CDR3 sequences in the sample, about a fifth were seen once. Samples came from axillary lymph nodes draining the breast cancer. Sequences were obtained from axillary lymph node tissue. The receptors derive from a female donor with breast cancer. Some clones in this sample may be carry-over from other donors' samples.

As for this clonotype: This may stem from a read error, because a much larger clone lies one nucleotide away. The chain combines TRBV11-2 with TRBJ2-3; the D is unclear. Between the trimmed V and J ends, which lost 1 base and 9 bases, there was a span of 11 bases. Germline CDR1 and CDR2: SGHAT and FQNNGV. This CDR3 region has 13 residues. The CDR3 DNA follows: TGTGCCAGCAGCTTAGGCGGTTCGGGCACGCAGTATTTT. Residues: CASSLGGSGTQYF.

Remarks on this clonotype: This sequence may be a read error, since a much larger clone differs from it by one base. CDR3 sequence reads: CASRNSKYQETQYF. For the CDR3, the DNA is TGTGCCAGCAGAAATAGCAAGTACCAAGAGACCCAGTACTTC. This chain links TRBV2 with TRBJ2-5, with D hard to call. This CDR3 has 14 residues. Trimming removed 6 bases at V and 0 bases at J, with 11 bases between. The germline CDR1 and CDR2 sequences are SNHLY and FYNNEI.

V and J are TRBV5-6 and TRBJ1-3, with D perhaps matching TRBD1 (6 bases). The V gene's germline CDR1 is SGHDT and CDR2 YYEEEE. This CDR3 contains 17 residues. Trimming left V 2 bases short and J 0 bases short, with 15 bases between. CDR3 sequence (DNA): TGTGCCAGCAGCTTCGGGCGGGCAGGGGCCTCTGGAAACACCATATATTTT. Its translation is CASSFGRAGASGNTIYF.

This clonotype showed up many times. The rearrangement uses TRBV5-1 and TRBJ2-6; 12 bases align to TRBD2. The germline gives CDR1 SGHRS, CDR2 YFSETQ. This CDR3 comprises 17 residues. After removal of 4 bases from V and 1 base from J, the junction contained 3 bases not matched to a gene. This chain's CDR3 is CASSILAGGSGANVLTF. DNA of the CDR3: TGCGCCAGCAGCATACTAGCGGGAGGATCTGGGGCCAACGTCCTGACTTTC.

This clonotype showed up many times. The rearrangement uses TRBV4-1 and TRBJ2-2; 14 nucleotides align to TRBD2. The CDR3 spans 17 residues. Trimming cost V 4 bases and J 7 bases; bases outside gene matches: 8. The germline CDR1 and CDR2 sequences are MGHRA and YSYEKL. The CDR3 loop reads CASSRRGTSGGGGELFF. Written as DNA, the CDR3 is TGCGCCAGCAGCCGCCGAGGGACTAGCGGGGGTGGCGGGGAGCTGTTTTTT.

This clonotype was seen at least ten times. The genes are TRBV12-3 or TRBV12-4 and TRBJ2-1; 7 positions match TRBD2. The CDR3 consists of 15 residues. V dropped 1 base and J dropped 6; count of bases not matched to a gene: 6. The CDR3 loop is CASSLGREPPNEQFF. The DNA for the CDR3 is TGTGCCAGCAGTTTAGGGCGGGAGCCCCCCAATGAGCAGTTCTTC.

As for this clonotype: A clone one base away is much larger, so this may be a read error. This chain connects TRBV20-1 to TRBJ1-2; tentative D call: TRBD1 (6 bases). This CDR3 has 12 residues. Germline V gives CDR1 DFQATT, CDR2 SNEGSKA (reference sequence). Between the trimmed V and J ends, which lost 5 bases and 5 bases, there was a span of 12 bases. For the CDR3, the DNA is TGCAGTGCTGGAGCAGGGGTGTATGGCTACACCTTC. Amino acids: CSAGAGVYGYTF.

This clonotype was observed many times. CDR3 protein: CASSQGIAGALYNEQFF. The CDR3 DNA follows: TGTGCCAGCAGCCAAGGGATAGCGGGAGCCCTCTACAATGAGCAGTTCTTC. The chain carries TRBV14 and TRBJ2-1; 9 bases line up with TRBD2. The CDR3 consists of 17 residues. The germline V gene has CDR1 SGHDN and CDR2 FVKESK. V shed 1 base, J shed 3 bases, and the junction held 7 bases outside the gene matches.

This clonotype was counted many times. CDR3: CASSQDGPSGEQYF. CDR3 DNA: TGTGCCAGCAGCCAAGATGGACCTAGCGGCGAGCAGTACTTC. This sequence joins TRBV4-2 and TRBJ2-7, with 7 bases aligning to TRBD2. This CDR3 comprises 14 residues. Trimming removed 0 bases from V and 6 bases from J; junction bases left unmatched: 5. The germline gives CDR1 LGHNA, CDR2 YNFKEQ.

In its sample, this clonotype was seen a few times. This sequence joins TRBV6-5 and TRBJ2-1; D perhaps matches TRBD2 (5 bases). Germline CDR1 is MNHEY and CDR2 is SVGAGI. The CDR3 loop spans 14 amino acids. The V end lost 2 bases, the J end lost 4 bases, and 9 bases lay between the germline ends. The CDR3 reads CASSYGLAYNEQFF. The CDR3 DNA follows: TGTGCCAGCAGTTACGGACTGGCTTACAATGAGCAGTTCTTC.

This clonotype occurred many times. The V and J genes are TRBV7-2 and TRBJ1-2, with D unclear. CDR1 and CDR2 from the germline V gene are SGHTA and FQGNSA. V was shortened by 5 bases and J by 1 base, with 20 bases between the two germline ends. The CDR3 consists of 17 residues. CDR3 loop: CASSPSSTYNFNYGYTF. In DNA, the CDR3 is TGTGCCAGCAGCCCTAGCTCCACATACAACTTTAACTATGGCTACACCTTC.

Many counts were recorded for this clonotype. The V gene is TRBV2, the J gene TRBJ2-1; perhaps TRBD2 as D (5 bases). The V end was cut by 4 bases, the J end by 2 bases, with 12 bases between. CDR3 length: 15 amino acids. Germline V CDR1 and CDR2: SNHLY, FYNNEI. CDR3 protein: CASSGGLGTYNEQFF. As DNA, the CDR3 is TGTGCCAGCAGTGGAGGGTTAGGGACCTACAATGAGCAGTTCTTC.

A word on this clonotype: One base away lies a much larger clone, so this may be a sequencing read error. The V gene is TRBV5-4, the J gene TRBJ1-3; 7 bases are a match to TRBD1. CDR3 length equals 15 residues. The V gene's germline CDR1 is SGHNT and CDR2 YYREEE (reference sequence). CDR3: CASSLGRGSGNTTYF. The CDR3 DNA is TGTGCCAGCAGCTTGGGCAGGGGGAGTGGAAACACCACATATTTT.

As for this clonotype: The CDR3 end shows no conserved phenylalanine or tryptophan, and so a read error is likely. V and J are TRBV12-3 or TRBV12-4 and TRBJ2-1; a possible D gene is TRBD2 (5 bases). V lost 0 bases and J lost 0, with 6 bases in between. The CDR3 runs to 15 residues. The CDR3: CASSLAGSSYNEQFS. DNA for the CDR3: TGTGCCAGCAGTTTAGCAGGGAGCTCCTACAATGAGCAGTTCTCC.

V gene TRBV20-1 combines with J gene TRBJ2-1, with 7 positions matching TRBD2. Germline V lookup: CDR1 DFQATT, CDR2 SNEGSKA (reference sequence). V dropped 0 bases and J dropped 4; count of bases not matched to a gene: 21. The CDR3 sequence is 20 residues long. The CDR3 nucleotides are TGCAGTGCTAGAGACCTCATCCCCGGGAGTAGCGGGCCGAAATACAATGAGCAGTTCTTC. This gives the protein CSARDLIPGSSGPKYNEQFF.

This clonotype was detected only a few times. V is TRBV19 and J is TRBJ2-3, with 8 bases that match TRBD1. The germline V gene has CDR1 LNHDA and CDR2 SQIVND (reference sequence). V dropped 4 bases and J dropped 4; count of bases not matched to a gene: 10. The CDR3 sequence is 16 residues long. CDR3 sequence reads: CASSTPQGQAADTQYF. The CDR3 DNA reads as TGTGCCAGTAGTACCCCCCAGGGACAGGCGGCAGATACGCAGTATTTT.

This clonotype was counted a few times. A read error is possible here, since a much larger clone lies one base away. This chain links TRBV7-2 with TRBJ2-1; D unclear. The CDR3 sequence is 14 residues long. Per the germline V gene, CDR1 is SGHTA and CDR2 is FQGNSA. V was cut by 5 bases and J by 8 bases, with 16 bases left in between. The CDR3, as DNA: TGTGCCAGCAGCCTTGCCCTTAGCAGCGATGAGCAGTTCTTC. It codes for CASSLALSSDEQFF.

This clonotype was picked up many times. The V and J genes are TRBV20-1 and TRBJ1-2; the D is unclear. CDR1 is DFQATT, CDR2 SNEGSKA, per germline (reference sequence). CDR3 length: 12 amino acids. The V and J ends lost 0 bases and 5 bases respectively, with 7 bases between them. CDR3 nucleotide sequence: TGCAGTGCTAGAGAGGCTGGATATGGCTACACCTTC. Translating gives CSAREAGYGYTF.

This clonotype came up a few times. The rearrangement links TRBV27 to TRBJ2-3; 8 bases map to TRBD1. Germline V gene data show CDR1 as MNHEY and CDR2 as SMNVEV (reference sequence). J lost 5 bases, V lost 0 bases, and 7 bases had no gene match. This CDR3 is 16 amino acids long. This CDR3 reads CASSLSRTGSVDTQYF. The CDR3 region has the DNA TGTGCCAGCAGTTTATCGCGGACAGGGTCTGTAGATACGCAGTATTTT.

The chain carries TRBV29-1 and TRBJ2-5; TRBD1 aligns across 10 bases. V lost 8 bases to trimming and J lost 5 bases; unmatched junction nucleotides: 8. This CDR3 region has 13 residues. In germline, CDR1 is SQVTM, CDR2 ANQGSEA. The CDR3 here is CSTRTGGRETQYF. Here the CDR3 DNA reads TGCAGCACCAGGACAGGGGGGAGGGAGACCCAGTACTTC.

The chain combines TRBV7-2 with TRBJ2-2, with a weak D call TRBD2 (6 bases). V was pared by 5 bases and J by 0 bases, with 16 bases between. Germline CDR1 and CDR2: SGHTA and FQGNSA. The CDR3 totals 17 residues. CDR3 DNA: TGTGCCAGCAGCCCTCGGTGGGCGGGAACGAACACCGGGGAGCTGTTTTTT. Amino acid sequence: CASSPRWAGTNTGELFF.

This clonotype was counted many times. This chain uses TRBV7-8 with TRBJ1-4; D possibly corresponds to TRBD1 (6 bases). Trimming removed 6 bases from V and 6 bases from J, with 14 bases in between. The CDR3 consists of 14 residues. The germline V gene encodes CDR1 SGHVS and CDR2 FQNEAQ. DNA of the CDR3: TGTGCCAGCAGTAAGGACAGTCTTTATGAAAAACTGTTTTTT. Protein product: CASSKDSLYEKLFF.

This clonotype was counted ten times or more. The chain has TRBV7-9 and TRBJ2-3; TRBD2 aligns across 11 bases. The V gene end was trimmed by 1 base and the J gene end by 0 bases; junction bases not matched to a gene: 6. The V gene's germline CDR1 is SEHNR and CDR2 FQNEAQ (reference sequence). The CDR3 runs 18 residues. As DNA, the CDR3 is TGTGCCAGCAGCTTAGGGGCGACTAGCGGGACCAGCACAGATACGCAGTATTTT. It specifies CASSLGATSGTSTDTQYF.

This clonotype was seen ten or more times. The CDR3 here is CASSSWTSGRGEQYF. CDR3 coding DNA: TGTGCCAGTAGTTCCTGGACTAGCGGGAGAGGCGAGCAGTACTTC. The chain uses TRBV19 and TRBJ2-7, with 13 bases that match TRBD2. CDR1 is LNHDA and CDR2 is SQIVND in the germline V gene (reference sequence). Losses at the gene ends were 5 bases for V and 6 bases for J; bases not matched to a gene: 7. This CDR3 region has 15 residues.

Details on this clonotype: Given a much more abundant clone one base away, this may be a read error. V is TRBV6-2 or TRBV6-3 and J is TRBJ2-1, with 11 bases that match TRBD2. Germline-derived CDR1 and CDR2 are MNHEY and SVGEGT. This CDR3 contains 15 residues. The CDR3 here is CASSHSGLAGQLQFF. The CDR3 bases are TGTGCCAGCAGTCACTCCGGACTAGCGGGCCAACTGCAGTTCTTC.

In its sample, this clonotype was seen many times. Written as DNA, the CDR3 is TGCGCCAGCAGCTTAGGCAGAGCGGGGACCCAGTACTTC. Protein product: CASSLGRAGTQYF. The rearrangement joins TRBV5-1 to TRBJ2-5, with D perhaps TRBD2 (6 bases). Germline CDR1 SGHRS, CDR2 YFSETQ. This CDR3 is built from 13 residues. V was cut by 2 bases and J by 7 bases, with 12 bases left in between.

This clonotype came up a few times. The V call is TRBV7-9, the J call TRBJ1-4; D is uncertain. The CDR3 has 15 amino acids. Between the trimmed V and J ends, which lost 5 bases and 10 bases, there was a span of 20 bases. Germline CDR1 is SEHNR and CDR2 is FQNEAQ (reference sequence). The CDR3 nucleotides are TGTGCCAGCAGCCCGTCCGTTGACGGGAGAGCAAAACTGTTTTTT. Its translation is CASSPSVDGRAKLFF.

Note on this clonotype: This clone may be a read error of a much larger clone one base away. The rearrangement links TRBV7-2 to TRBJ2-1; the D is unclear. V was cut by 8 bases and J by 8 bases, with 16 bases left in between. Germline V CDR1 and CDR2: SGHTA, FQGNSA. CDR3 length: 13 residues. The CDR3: CASRPHDDDEQFF. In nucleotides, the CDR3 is TGTGCCAGCCGACCCCACGATGACGATGAGCAGTTCTTC.